The TCR beta chain described here comes from a study of blood T cells in healthy people across ages. Whole-study findings and limits: Lack of knowledge of donor CMV status possibly confounded expanded clonotype changes.

Per the germline V gene, CDR1 is LGHNA and CDR2 is YSLEER. The CDR3 contains 14 residues. A second PCR, run for roughly 7 to 12 cycles, used a sample-barcoded 5' primer plus a J-beta primer mix. Using its own MiXCR run on the 5' RACE reads, TCRdb lists one record per CDR3 protein. There are 2 million or so distinct CDR3 sequences in the sample; around 48% occur only once, and less than 2.5% lies in the top ten. Regarding this clonotype: Its target is unknown.

Sequenced: blood. The source of this sequence is a woman between 40 and 55 years old in good health. The genes are TRBV4-3 and TRBJ2-4; D unclear. The DNA matches TRBJ2-7 better at its end, which makes the J call doubtful. Here the CDR3 reads CASSPSVGFYEQYF. CDR3 sequence (DNA): TGCGCCAGCAGCCCAAGTGTGGGTTTCTACGAGCAGTACTTC.